Listed below are T cell receptor beta chains from one sample, sequenced in a study of a mutant IDH1 vaccine in newly diagnosed glioma. These receptors' antigens are unknown. Assay: immunoSEQ multiplex PCR; the TCRdb copy retains only in-frame clones and omits some. The sample has 110,000 or so clones, 90% seen once. The source material was PBMCs, sampled from a glioma patient whose treatment included an IDH1 peptide vaccine. The receptors derive from a woman aged 45-59 years with glioma. CDR3s include the opening cysteine and the closing phenylalanine or tryptophan. The order of the fields is J gene, D gene, clone size, V gene, CDR3 DNA, CDR3 protein. A D gene is named only where the DNA matches it firmly. Part of the rows lack a size; the others show once, few, many or a class for expanded clones.

j_gene: TRBJ1-5; d_gene: .; abundance: once; v_gene: TRBV9; CDR3nt: TGTGCCAGCATTGGGGTGCAGCCCCAGCATTTT; CDR3aa: CASIGVQPQHF
j_gene: TRBJ2-4; d_gene: TRBD2; abundance: once; v_gene: TRBV15; CDR3nt: TGTGCCACCAGCAGTTCTATAGCGGGACTCTCCAAAAACATTCAGTACTTC; CDR3aa: CATSSSIAGLSKNIQYF
j_gene: TRBJ2-1; d_gene: TRBD1; abundance: .; v_gene: TRBV10-3; CDR3nt: TGTGCCATCAGTGTAGGGACAGGGCCGACGAATGAGCAGTTCTTC; CDR3aa: CAISVGTGPTNEQFF
j_gene: TRBJ1-1; d_gene: TRBD1; abundance: .; v_gene: TRBV27; CDR3nt: TGTGCCAGCAGTTTCCGGACAGGACGGGCTGGGGAAGCTTTCTTT; CDR3aa: CASSFRTGRAGEAFF
j_gene: TRBJ2-7; d_gene: TRBD2; abundance: .; v_gene: TRBV5-4; CDR3nt: TGTGCCAGCAGCTTCGGGGAGGGAGTCTACTACGAGCAGTACTTC; CDR3aa: CASSFGEGVYYEQYF
j_gene: TRBJ2-7; d_gene: .; abundance: .; v_gene: TRBV4-1; CDR3nt: TGCGCCAGCAGGGGTAGCGACTACGAGCAGTACTTC; CDR3aa: CASRGSDYEQYF
j_gene: TRBJ2-7; d_gene: .; abundance: .; v_gene: TRBV30; CDR3nt: TGTGCCTGGGGCCGGGACCCCTCCTACGAGCAGTACTTC; CDR3aa: CAWGRDPSYEQYF
j_gene: TRBJ1-1; d_gene: .; abundance: few; v_gene: TRBV18; CDR3nt: TGTGCCAGCTCACCGGCAGGGTCGAACACTGAAGCTTTCTTT; CDR3aa: CASSPAGSNTEAFF
j_gene: TRBJ2-1; d_gene: .; abundance: .; v_gene: TRBV19; CDR3nt: TGTGCCAGTAGTGTATCTAGCAGTCTGCCTTACAATGAGCAGTTCTTC; CDR3aa: CASSVSSSLPYNEQFF
j_gene: TRBJ2-7; d_gene: .; abundance: .; v_gene: TRBV7-9; CDR3nt: TGTGCCAGCAGCTCCTCACGCCCGGGATCCTACGAGCAGTACTTC; CDR3aa: CASSSSRPGSYEQYF
j_gene: TRBJ2-3; d_gene: TRBD1; abundance: .; v_gene: TRBV30; CDR3nt: TGTGCCTGGAGTGTAGGGACAGGGCTTAGCACAGATACGCAGTATTTT; CDR3aa: CAWSVGTGLSTDTQYF
j_gene: TRBJ2-5; d_gene: .; abundance: .; v_gene: TRBV5-4; CDR3nt: TGTGCCAGCAGCTTGGGGGCTAGTACCCAAGAGACCCAGTACTTC; CDR3aa: CASSLGASTQETQYF
j_gene: TRBJ1-2; d_gene: .; abundance: once; v_gene: TRBV10-3; CDR3nt: TGTGCCATCAGTGATATGGGGGCCCACTATGGCTACACCTTC; CDR3aa: CAISDMGAHYGYTF
j_gene: TRBJ1-5; d_gene: .; abundance: .; v_gene: TRBV18; CDR3nt: TGTGCCAGCTCACCAACTAATAATCAGCCCCAGCATTTT; CDR3aa: CASSPTNNQPQHF
j_gene: TRBJ2-1; d_gene: .; abundance: .; v_gene: TRBV2; CDR3nt: TGTGCCAGCAGGATGGGGCCCGGAGGTCAGGGTGAGCAGTTCTTC; CDR3aa: CASRMGPGGQGEQFF
j_gene: TRBJ1-2; d_gene: TRBD1; abundance: .; v_gene: TRBV19; CDR3nt: TGTGCCAGTATCATGGTACAGGGGGGCCCGACTAACTATGGCTACACCTTC; CDR3aa: CASIMVQGGPTNYGYTF
j_gene: TRBJ2-7; d_gene: .; abundance: .; v_gene: TRBV7-9; CDR3nt: TGTGCCAGCAGCTCCCGCCTAGGATCCTACGAGCAGTACTTC; CDR3aa: CASSSRLGSYEQYF
j_gene: TRBJ2-1; d_gene: .; abundance: .; v_gene: TRBV29-1; CDR3nt: TGCAGCGTCGCCGGGAGCTCCTACAATGAGCAGTTCTTC; CDR3aa: CSVAGSSYNEQFF
j_gene: TRBJ1-1; d_gene: .; abundance: .; v_gene: TRBV29-1; CDR3nt: TGCAGCGTTGAACGTGGGACACCTTATGAAGCTTTCTTT; CDR3aa: CSVERGTPYEAFF
j_gene: TRBJ1-3; d_gene: .; abundance: .; v_gene: TRBV29-1; CDR3nt: TGCAGCGTTGAAGACACAGGAAACACCATATATTTT; CDR3aa: CSVEDTGNTIYF
j_gene: TRBJ2-7; d_gene: .; abundance: .; v_gene: TRBV5-1; CDR3nt: TGCGCCAGCAGCTTGGACCTTCGCCCCTACGAGCAGTACTTC; CDR3aa: CASSLDLRPYEQYF
j_gene: TRBJ2-7; d_gene: TRBD1; abundance: .; v_gene: TRBV7-8; CDR3nt: TGTGCCAGCAGTCGTGATCTGGGACAGGCAACCTACGAGCAGTACTTC; CDR3aa: CASSRDLGQATYEQYF
j_gene: TRBJ2-7; d_gene: .; abundance: .; v_gene: TRBV11-2; CDR3nt: TGTGCCAGCAGCTTCGCAGGGGACGAGCAGTACTTC; CDR3aa: CASSFAGDEQYF
j_gene: TRBJ2-1; d_gene: TRBD2; abundance: .; v_gene: TRBV5-5; CDR3nt: TGTGCCAGCAGCGAGTGGGCTAGCGGGTACAATGAGCAGTTCTTC; CDR3aa: CASSEWASGYNEQFF
j_gene: TRBJ2-3; d_gene: TRBD1; abundance: .; v_gene: TRBV7-9; CDR3nt: TGTGCCAGCAGCCTCTCGGACAGGGCTGGAGATACGCAGTATTTT; CDR3aa: CASSLSDRAGDTQYF
j_gene: TRBJ2-1; d_gene: .; abundance: .; v_gene: TRBV11-2; CDR3nt: TGTGCCAGCAGCTTAGCAAACTACAATGAGCAGTTCTTC; CDR3aa: CASSLANYNEQFF
j_gene: TRBJ1-6; d_gene: TRBD1; abundance: .; v_gene: TRBV9; CDR3nt: TGTGCCAGCAGCGCCACGACAGGGAGCAATTCACCCCTCCACTTT; CDR3aa: CASSATTGSNSPLHF
j_gene: TRBJ2-7; d_gene: .; abundance: .; v_gene: TRBV7-9; CDR3nt: TGTGCCAGCAGCTTCTTGGAGGAGGAGCAGTACTTC; CDR3aa: CASSFLEEEQYF
j_gene: TRBJ1-2; d_gene: .; abundance: .; v_gene: TRBV5-4; CDR3nt: TGTGCCAGCAGCCAAGATCAGGCAGGGGACTATGGCTACACCTTC; CDR3aa: CASSQDQAGDYGYTF
j_gene: TRBJ2-7; d_gene: .; abundance: .; v_gene: TRBV20-1; CDR3nt: TGCAGTGCTAGAGCCCACCGCGAGCAGTACTTC; CDR3aa: CSARAHREQYF
j_gene: TRBJ2-7; d_gene: TRBD1; abundance: .; v_gene: TRBV27; CDR3nt: TGTGCCAGCCGAAGGACAGGCCTCACTTACGAGCAGTACTTC; CDR3aa: CASRRTGLTYEQYF
j_gene: TRBJ1-5; d_gene: .; abundance: .; v_gene: TRBV6-4; CDR3nt: TGTGCCAGCAGTGAAGAGGAGGGTCAGCCCCAGCATTTT; CDR3aa: CASSEEEGQPQHF
j_gene: TRBJ1-1; d_gene: TRBD1; abundance: .; v_gene: TRBV5-1; CDR3nt: TGCGCCAGCAGCCGAGACAGGGGGCCAGCTTTCTTT; CDR3aa: CASSRDRGPAFF
j_gene: TRBJ2-1; d_gene: TRBD2; abundance: .; v_gene: TRBV14; CDR3nt: TGTGCCAGCAGCCCTGGGACTAGCGGGAGTGGTAATGAGCAGTTCTTC; CDR3aa: CASSPGTSGSGNEQFF
j_gene: TRBJ2-2; d_gene: TRBD2; abundance: .; v_gene: TRBV4-1; CDR3nt: TGCGCCAGCAGCCAACCGGGACTAGCGGGAGGAGTAACCGGGGAGCTGTTTTTT; CDR3aa: CASSQPGLAGGVTGELFF
j_gene: TRBJ2-7; d_gene: TRBD2; abundance: .; v_gene: TRBV6-5; CDR3nt: TGTGCCAGCATGCTGGGACTAGCGGCCTCCTACGAGCAGTACTTC; CDR3aa: CASMLGLAASYEQYF
j_gene: TRBJ2-1; d_gene: .; abundance: .; v_gene: TRBV7-9; CDR3nt: TGTGCCAGCAGCTTGGAGGGAGGCACCTACAATGAGCAGTTCTTC; CDR3aa: CASSLEGGTYNEQFF
j_gene: TRBJ2-1; d_gene: TRBD1; abundance: .; v_gene: TRBV11-2; CDR3nt: TGTGCCAGCAGCCCGAGGACAGGGGCCCGCAATGAGCAGTTCTTC; CDR3aa: CASSPRTGARNEQFF
j_gene: TRBJ2-7; d_gene: .; abundance: .; v_gene: TRBV5-5; CDR3nt: TGTGCCAGCAGCTTGAGGGTTACCTACGAGCAGTACTTC; CDR3aa: CASSLRVTYEQYF
j_gene: TRBJ1-1; d_gene: .; abundance: .; v_gene: TRBV9; CDR3nt: TGTGCCTCCAGGTCAGGCGGACTGAACACTGAAGCTTTCTTT; CDR3aa: CASRSGGLNTEAFF
j_gene: TRBJ2-7; d_gene: TRBD1; abundance: .; v_gene: TRBV27; CDR3nt: TGTGCCAGCAGTGATACAACAGGGGGCTACGAGCAGTACTTC; CDR3aa: CASSDTTGGYEQYF
j_gene: TRBJ2-7; d_gene: TRBD1; abundance: .; v_gene: TRBV18; CDR3nt: TGTGCCAGCTCACGGGACAGTGGAGCCTACGAGCAGTACTTC; CDR3aa: CASSRDSGAYEQYF
j_gene: TRBJ1-1; d_gene: .; abundance: .; v_gene: TRBV7-8; CDR3nt: TGTGCCAGCAGCTCAGGACTGCTCATGAACACTGAAGCTTTCTTT; CDR3aa: CASSSGLLMNTEAFF
j_gene: TRBJ2-2; d_gene: .; abundance: .; v_gene: TRBV6-5; CDR3nt: TGTGCCAGCTCAACGGAGGCTCGGGAGCTGTTTTTT; CDR3aa: CASSTEARELFF
j_gene: TRBJ2-1; d_gene: .; abundance: .; v_gene: TRBV13; CDR3nt: TGTGCCAGCAGCCCACCCGGGACACGCCACTACAATGAGCAGTTCTTC; CDR3aa: CASSPPGTRHYNEQFF
j_gene: TRBJ2-5; d_gene: .; abundance: .; v_gene: TRBV7-9; CDR3nt: TGTGCCAGCACTCCGAGAGGGGAGACCCAGTACTTC; CDR3aa: CASTPRGETQYF
j_gene: TRBJ1-3; d_gene: .; abundance: .; v_gene: TRBV14; CDR3nt: TGTGCCAGCAGCCAAGTCGGTGGGGCCCGCTCTGGAAACACCATATATTTT; CDR3aa: CASSQVGGARSGNTIYF
j_gene: TRBJ2-5; d_gene: .; abundance: .; v_gene: TRBV10-3; CDR3nt: TGTGCCATCAGTTCCAGGGACCAAGAGACCCAGTACTTC; CDR3aa: CAISSRDQETQYF
j_gene: TRBJ2-6; d_gene: .; abundance: once; v_gene: TRBV15; CDR3nt: TGTGCCACCAGCGTCGAGACCCCCAGGGCCGGGGCCAACGTCCTGACTTTC; CDR3aa: CATSVETPRAGANVLTF
j_gene: TRBJ2-5; d_gene: TRBD1; abundance: .; v_gene: TRBV28; CDR3nt: TGTGCCAGCAGTTTATGGCCGGGACAGGGGCGAGAGACCCAGTACTTC; CDR3aa: CASSLWPGQGRETQYF
j_gene: TRBJ2-5; d_gene: .; abundance: .; v_gene: TRBV5-6; CDR3nt: TGTGCCAGCACCCCTGGCGTACAAGAGACCCAGTACTTC; CDR3aa: CASTPGVQETQYF
j_gene: TRBJ1-5; d_gene: .; abundance: .; v_gene: TRBV6-6; CDR3nt: TGTGCCAGCAGTTACGGGGGCTCGCGCAATCAGCCCCAGCATTTT; CDR3aa: CASSYGGSRNQPQHF
j_gene: TRBJ1-4; d_gene: TRBD1; abundance: .; v_gene: TRBV9; CDR3nt: TGTGCCAGCAGCCCCAGTAAACCGGGACAGGGGGCGCGTTTTGAAAAACTGTTTTTT; CDR3aa: CASSPSKPGQGARFEKLFF
j_gene: TRBJ1-2; d_gene: .; abundance: .; v_gene: TRBV4-1; CDR3nt: TGCGCCAGCAGCCAAGCGGCAGGGGAAATAGGCTACACCTTC; CDR3aa: CASSQAAGEIGYTF
j_gene: TRBJ1-4; d_gene: TRBD1; abundance: few; v_gene: TRBV11-2; CDR3nt: TGTGCCAGCAGCTTAGTTTGGACAGGGCGCGAAAAACTGTTTTTT; CDR3aa: CASSLVWTGREKLFF
j_gene: TRBJ2-7; d_gene: TRBD1; abundance: .; v_gene: TRBV5-4; CDR3nt: TGTGCCAGCAGCGCCAGGGGGAAGTACGAGCAGTACTTC; CDR3aa: CASSARGKYEQYF